This T cell receptor beta chain was profiled in a study of T cell clonality in common variable immunodeficiency (dated by TCRdb to between 2014 and 2016). In its sample, this clone was seen a few times. What antigen it recognizes has not been identified. The read terminates 3 residues ahead of where the CDR3 ends, so the germline J gene completes it. For sequencing input, CVID and control samples contributed equivalent amounts of genomic DNA. For every sample, a 60 bp segment covering the rearranged TCRbeta CDR3 region was amplified and then sequenced. TCRbeta amplification used the immunoSEQ assay, a bias-corrected multiplex PCR with high-throughput sequencing. From the authors' description of their analysis: Every unique nucleotide sequence counted as a clone and was annotated with V, D and J genes, copy number and frequency. Sequences were labeled productive if in frame, and non-productive if out of frame or containing stop codons. As previously described, Shannon's entropy was used to calculate clonality. Mean CDR3 Kyte-Doolittle hydropathy was derived from the predicted amino acid sequences of productive clones. Scaled V gene usage was hierarchically clustered using Manhattan distance and complete linkage with the R hclust function. To assess clone sharing by CDR3 amino acid sequence, 12 repertoires per group were resampled over 100 rounds. The repertoires were searched for roughly 69 published EBV-specific and almost 250 published CMV-specific TCRbeta sequences. After a couple of CVID samples that produced fewer than 10,000 sequences were dropped from the analysis, a few dozen CVID repertoires remained. Imported from immuneACCESS, the table was reduced by TCRdb to in-frame sequences with V and J called. These copies leave out some clones; in studies compared against another copy, an unresolved V gene accounts for under half, and the cause of the remainder is not known. The DNA was the basis for D and trimming; V, J and clone size are from that table. Here the sample lists under 35,000 clones, none seen once only. The ten largest clonotypes hold roughly 5.4% of the sample.

The CDR3 runs 14 residues from the cysteine to the phenylalanine. Only the CDR3 bases that were read are kept: 33 of them, in frame from base 1. CDR1 and CDR2 are drawn from the germline V gene (reference sequence): LNHDA, SQIVND. V and J are truncated by 1 base and 9 bases respectively, leaving an intervening sequence of 13 bases. General findings and caveats noted by the study authors: Healthy controls shared more TCRbeta clones with each other than CVID subjects shared among themselves (p < 0.0001). Increased TCRbeta clonality was found in CVID subjects compared with healthy controls (t-test p = 0.018), with the increase being most characteristic of about a third of subjects. CVID TCRbeta sequences reportedly showed fewer deletions and N-nucleotide insertions and lacked highly modified clones with 13 or more V deletions. Patient heterogeneity within the CVID cohort put limits on correlating repertoire features with clinical complications. It was noted by the authors that sequencing of the repertoires of T cell subpopulations would be needed to clarify the cause of the increased clonality in CVID. Even though DNA input was the same, control samples had an average of around 81,000 unique sequences each, compared with about 30,000 in CVID samples.

Diagnosis of CVID followed standard criteria, namely serum IgG, IgA and/or IgM below the normal range together with specific antibody deficiency. There were 44 subjects in the CVID group (around 15 female and roughly 30 male), ranging in age from about 8 to 70 years, with a mean age of around 40. Predominantly Caucasian heritage was noted among both the CVID patients and the healthy controls. All CVID subjects had received replacement immunoglobulin therapy for at least one year at the time of study participation. No CVID subject was ill or taking immunomodulatory or immunosuppressive medication when blood was collected. From each donor, roughly 5 to 8.5 ml of heparinized peripheral whole blood was collected. TCRbeta CDR3 repertoires were sequenced from genomic DNA of adults with common variable immune deficiency (CVID) and healthy adult controls. Diluted blood was density-centrifuged over Hypaque 1077 or Ficoll-Paque to isolate peripheral blood mononuclear cells. Unsorted mononuclear cells served as the source of genomic DNA, which was extracted either by Qiagen column purification or by a centrifugation-based method.

The rearrangement joined TRBV19 to TRBJ2-1, with TRBD1 perhaps the D gene, on 6 matching bases. This clonotype was sampled from a human donor with common variable immunodeficiency. The material sequenced was peripheral blood mononuclear cells. CDR3 bases read: TGTGCCAGTAGTATAGGTTCAGGGGCCCGTGAG. Its protein product is CASSIGSGARE. The full CDR3 protein reads CASSIGSGAREQFF. Here the CDR3 is joined to the reference TRBV19 and TRBJ2-1 genes, and the full variable domain is: DGGITQSPKYLFRKEGQNVTLSCEQNLNHDAMYWYRQDPGQGLRLIYYSQIVNDFQKGDIAEGYSVSREKKESFPLTVTSAQKNPTAFYLCASSIGSGAREQFFGPGTRLTVL.